In its sample, the clone carrying this TCR beta chain was seen many times. This specimen belongs to a study of CD8 T cells in ankylosing spondylitis. The V gene's germline CDR1 is ENHRY and CDR2 SYGVKD. This CDR3 has 14 residues. Trimming removed 2 bases at V and 0 bases at J, with 6 bases between. Making the TCR beta libraries involved quantitative 5'-RACE with molecular barcodes. TCRdb reanalysed the 5' RACE reads using MiXCR and keeps one entry per CDR3 protein. The sample includes 30,000 to 40,000 distinct CDR3 sequences, around a tenth of them seen just once. Sequencing was performed on blood, either unsorted or a sorted T cell fraction (not recorded which). This receptor was identified in a male donor with ankylosing spondylitis or in good health (not recorded which). The chain recombines TRBV10-3 with TRBJ2-3; no clear D. CDR3 DNA sequence: TGTGCCATCAGTGAGCCGACAAGCACAGATACGCAGTATTTT. Translated, it gives CAISEPTSTDTQYF.